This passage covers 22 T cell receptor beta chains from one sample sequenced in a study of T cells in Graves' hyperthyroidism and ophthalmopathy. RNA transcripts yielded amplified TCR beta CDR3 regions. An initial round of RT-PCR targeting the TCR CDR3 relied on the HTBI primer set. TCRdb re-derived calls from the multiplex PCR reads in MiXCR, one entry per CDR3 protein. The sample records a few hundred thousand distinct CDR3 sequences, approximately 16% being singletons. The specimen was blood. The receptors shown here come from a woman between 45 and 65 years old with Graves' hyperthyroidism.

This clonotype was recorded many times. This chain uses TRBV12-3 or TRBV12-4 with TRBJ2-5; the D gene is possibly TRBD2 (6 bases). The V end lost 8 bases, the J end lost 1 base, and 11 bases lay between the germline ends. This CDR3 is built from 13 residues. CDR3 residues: CASLRGLQETQYF. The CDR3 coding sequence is TGTGCCAGCCTACGGGGACTCCAAGAGACCCAGTACTTC.

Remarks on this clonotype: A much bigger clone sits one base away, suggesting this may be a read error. This CDR3 reads CASSGTGSGNTIYF. The CDR3, as DNA: TGTGCCAGCAGCGGGACAGGGTCTGGAAACACCATATATTTT. This chain uses TRBV9 with TRBJ1-3; 8 bases align to TRBD1. With 3 bases clipped from V and 1 base from J, the junction kept 0 bases outside the gene matches. Germline-derived CDR1 and CDR2 are SGDLS and YYNGEE. The CDR3 runs 14 residues.

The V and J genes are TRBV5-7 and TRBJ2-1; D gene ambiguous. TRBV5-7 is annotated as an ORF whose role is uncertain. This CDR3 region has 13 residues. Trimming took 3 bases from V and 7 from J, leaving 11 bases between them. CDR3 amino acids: CASSCTYQNEQFF. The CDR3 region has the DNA TGTGCCAGCAGCTGTACTTACCAGAATGAGCAGTTCTTC.

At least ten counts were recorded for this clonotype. The CDR3 sequence is CASSLPPGSVGSYEQYF. The DNA for the CDR3 is TGTGCCAGCAGCTTACCCCCAGGCTCGGTGGGGTCCTACGAGCAGTACTTC. The chain uses TRBV11-2 and TRBJ2-7; D is unclear. This CDR3 contains 17 residues. V was shortened by 2 bases and J by 1 base, with 18 bases between the two germline ends. Germline CDR1 reads SGHAT; CDR2 reads FQNNGV.

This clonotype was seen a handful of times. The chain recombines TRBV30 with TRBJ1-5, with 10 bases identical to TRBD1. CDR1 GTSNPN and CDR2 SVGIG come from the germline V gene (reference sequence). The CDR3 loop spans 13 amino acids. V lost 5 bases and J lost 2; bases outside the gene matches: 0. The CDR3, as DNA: TGTGCCTGGGGACAGGGGGGCAATCAGCCCCAGCATTTT. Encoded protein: CAWGQGGNQPQHF.

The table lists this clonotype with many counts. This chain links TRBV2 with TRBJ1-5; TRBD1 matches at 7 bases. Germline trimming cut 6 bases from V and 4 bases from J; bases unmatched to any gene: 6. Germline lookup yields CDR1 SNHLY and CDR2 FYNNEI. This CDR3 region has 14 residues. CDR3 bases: TGTGCCAGCAGGAACGACAGGGTGAATCAGCCCCAGCATTTT. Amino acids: CASRNDRVNQPQHF.

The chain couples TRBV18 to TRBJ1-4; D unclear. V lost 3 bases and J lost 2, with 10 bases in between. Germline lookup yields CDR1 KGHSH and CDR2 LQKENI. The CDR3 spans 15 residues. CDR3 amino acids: CASSPEGRTNEKLFF. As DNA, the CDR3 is TGTGCCAGCTCACCGGAAGGGAGGACTAATGAAAAACTGTTTTTT.

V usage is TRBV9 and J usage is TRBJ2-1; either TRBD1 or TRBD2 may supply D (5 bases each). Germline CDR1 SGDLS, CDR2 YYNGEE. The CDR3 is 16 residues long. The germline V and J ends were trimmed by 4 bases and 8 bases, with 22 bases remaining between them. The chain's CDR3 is CASSPGSGTPSDEQFF. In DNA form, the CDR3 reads TGTGCCAGCAGCCCGGGGTCCGGGACCCCGAGCGATGAGCAGTTCTTC.

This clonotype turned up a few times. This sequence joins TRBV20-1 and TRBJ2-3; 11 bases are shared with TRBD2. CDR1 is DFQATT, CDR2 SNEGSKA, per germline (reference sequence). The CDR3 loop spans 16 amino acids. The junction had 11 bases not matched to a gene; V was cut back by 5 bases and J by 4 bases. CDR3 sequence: CSAGTSWTSGSDTQYF. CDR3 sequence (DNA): TGCAGTGCTGGGACCTCGTGGACTAGCGGGTCAGATACGCAGTATTTT.

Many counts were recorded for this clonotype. The CDR3 protein is CASGLRAGAFF. Written as DNA, the CDR3 is TGTGCTAGTGGTCTCCGGGCAGGAGCTTTCTTT. The chain uses TRBV12-5 and TRBJ1-1; D is ambiguous. From germline, CDR1 is LGHNT and CDR2 FRNRAP. CDR3 length: 11 amino acids. V dropped 5 bases and J dropped 10 bases, with 11 bases sitting between them.

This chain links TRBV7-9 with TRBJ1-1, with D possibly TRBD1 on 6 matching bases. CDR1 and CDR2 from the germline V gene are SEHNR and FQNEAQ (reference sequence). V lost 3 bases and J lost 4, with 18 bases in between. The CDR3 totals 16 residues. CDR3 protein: CASSLNPVGGSTEAFF. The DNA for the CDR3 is TGTGCCAGCAGCTTGAACCCAGTCGGGGGCTCCACTGAAGCTTTCTTT.

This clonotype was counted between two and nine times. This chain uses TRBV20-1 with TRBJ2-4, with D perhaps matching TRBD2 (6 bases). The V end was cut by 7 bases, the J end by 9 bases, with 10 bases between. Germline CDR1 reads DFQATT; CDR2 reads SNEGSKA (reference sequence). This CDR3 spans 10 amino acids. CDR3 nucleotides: TGCAGTGGGCGGGATGGCATTCAGTACTTC. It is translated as CSGRDGIQYF.

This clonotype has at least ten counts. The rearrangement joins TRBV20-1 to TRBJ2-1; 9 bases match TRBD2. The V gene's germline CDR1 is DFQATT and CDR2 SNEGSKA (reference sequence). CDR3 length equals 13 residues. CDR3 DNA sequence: TGCACCAACGCGGGACTAGCATACAATGAGCAGTTCTTC. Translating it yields CTNAGLAYNEQFF.

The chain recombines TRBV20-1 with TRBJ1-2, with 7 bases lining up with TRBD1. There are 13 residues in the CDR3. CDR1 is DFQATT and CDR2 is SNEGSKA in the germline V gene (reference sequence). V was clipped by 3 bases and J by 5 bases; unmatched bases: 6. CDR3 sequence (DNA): TGCAGTGCTAGGGGGGACAGATTGTATGGCTACACCTTC. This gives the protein CSARGDRLYGYTF.

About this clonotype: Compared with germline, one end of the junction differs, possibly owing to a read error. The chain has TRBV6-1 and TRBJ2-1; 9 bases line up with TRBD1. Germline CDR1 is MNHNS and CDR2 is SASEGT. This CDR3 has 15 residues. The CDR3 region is CACSKGQGPYNEQFF. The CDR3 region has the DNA TGTGCCTGCAGCAAAGGACAGGGGCCGTACAATGAGCAGTTCTTC.

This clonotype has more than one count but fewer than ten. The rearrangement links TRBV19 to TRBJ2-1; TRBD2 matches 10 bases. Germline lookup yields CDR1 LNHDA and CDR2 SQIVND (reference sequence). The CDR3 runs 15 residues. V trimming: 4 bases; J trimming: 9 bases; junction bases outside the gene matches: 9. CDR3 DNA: TGTGCCAGTAGTACGAAGCGGGAGGGCGGTGGTGAGCAGTTCTTC. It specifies CASSTKREGGGEQFF.

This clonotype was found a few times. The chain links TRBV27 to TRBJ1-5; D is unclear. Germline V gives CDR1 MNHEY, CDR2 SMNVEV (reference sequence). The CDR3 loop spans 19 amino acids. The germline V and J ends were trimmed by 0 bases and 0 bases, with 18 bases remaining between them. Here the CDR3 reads CASSLSLGQLLYSNQPQHF. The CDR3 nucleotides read TGTGCCAGCAGTTTATCGCTCGGGCAGCTACTTTATAGCAATCAGCCCCAGCATTTT.

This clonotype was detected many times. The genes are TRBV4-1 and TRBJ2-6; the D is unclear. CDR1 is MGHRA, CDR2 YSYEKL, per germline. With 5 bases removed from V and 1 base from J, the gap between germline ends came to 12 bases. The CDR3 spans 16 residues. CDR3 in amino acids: CASSSQKGSGANVLTF. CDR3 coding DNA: TGCGCCAGCAGCTCCCAAAAGGGTTCTGGGGCCAACGTCCTGACTTTC.

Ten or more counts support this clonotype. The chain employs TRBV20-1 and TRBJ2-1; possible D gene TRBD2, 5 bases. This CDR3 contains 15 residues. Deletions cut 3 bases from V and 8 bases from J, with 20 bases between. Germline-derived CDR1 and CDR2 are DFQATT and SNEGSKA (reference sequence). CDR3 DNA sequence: TGCAGTGCTAGTTTGTTAAGGAGGCCCTGGGATGAGCAGTTCTTC. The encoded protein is CSASLLRRPWDEQFF.

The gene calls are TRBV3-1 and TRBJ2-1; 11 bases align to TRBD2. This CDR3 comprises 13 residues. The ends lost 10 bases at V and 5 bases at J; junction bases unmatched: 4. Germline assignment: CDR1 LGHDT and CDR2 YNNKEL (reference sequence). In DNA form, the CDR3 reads TGTGCCACTGGGACTAGCGGAAACAATGAGCAGTTCTTC. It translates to CATGTSGNNEQFF.

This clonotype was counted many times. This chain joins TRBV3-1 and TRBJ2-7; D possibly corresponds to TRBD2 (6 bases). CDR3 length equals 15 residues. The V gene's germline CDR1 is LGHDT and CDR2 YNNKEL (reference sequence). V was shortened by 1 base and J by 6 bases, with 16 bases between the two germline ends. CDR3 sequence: CASSQGGAGRGEQYF. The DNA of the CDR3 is TGTGCCAGCAGCCAAGGCGGGGCAGGACGAGGCGAGCAGTACTTC.

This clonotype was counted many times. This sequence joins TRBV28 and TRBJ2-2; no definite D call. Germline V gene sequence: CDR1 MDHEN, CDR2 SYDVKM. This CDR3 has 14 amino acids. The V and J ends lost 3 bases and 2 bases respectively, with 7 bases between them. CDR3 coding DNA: TGTGCCAGCAGTTTCTGGCAAAACACCGGGGAGCTGTTTTTT. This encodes CASSFWQNTGELFF.